The rows below give T cell receptor beta chains drawn from one sample of a study of T cells in localized non-small cell lung cancer. TCRdb's table, derived via immunoSEQ multiplex PCR, lists solely in-frame clones and lacks some. Of roughly 25,000 clones in the sample, around 91% are singletons; the top ten hold about 1%. This specimen consisted of peripheral blood, obtained before any cancer treatment. All receptors derive from a woman aged 40-69 years with stage I lung adenocarcinoma. The CDR3 runs from the conserved cysteine through the conserved F or W. Each record gives: V gene, J gene, clone size, D gene, CDR3 DNA, CDR3 protein. A D gene is named only where the DNA matches it firmly. Clone size, where shown, is once, few, many, or a class for clones that have expanded.

TRBV7-6	TRBJ2-3	.	.	TGTGCCAGCAGCTTAGAGGCAGGGAATACGCAGTATTTT	CASSLEAGNTQYF
TRBV1	TRBJ2-6	once	.	.	CTSRYDCAQSRANVLTF
TRBV28	TRBJ1-3	.	.	TGTGCCAGCACACGCGGGGGTACTGGAAACACCATATATTTT	CASTRGGTGNTIYF
TRBV6-1	TRBJ1-2	.	TRBD1	TGTGCCAGCAGTGAAAGGGTTGGGAACAGGGGGCGAATAGGCTACACCTTC	CASSERVGNRGRIGYTF
TRBV4-3	TRBJ1-2	.	.	TGCGCCAGCAGCCACCGCGGGAGGCTGGATAGCTACACCTTC	CASSHRGRLDSYTF
TRBV6-4	TRBJ1-2	.	.	TGTGCCAGCAGTGACTTTAGGAGGGTGACAGCTGCTAACTATGGCTACACCTTC	CASSDFRRVTAANYGYTF
TRBV19	TRBJ2-4	.	TRBD1	TGTGCCAGTAGTGCCGGACAGGGGCCGGGCCGGGGTAACATTCAGTACTTC	CASSAGQGPGRGNIQYF
TRBV6-6	TRBJ2-3	.	TRBD1	TGTGCCAGCAGAATCACAGGGGGCGATACGCAGTATTTT	CASRITGGDTQYF
TRBV5-1	TRBJ2-1	.	.	TGCGCCAGCAGCTTGGTCAGCGGGCCGGGAGAGCAGTTCTTC	CASSLVSGPGEQFF
TRBV4-1	TRBJ2-1	.	TRBD2	TGCGCCAGCAGCCCTAGACAGCGGGAGGGTTCCTATGAGCAGTTCTTC	CASSPRQREGSYEQFF
TRBV5-1	TRBJ2-3	.	.	TGCGCCAGCAGCTTACAGGGTATGGATACGCAGTATTTT	CASSLQGMDTQYF
TRBV10-1	TRBJ1-5	.	.	TGCGCCAGCAGTGAGTCGGTCAATCAGCCCCAGCATTTT	CASSESVNQPQHF
TRBV5-1	TRBJ1-1	.	TRBD1	TGCGCCAGCAGCGTACAGGGGGGGAACACTGAAGCTTTCTTT	CASSVQGGNTEAFF
TRBV9	TRBJ1-1	.	.	TGTGCCAGCAGCGTAGTACCCTCGACGAACACTGAAGCTTTCTTT	CASSVVPSTNTEAFF
TRBV10-1	TRBJ1-6	.	.	TGCGCCAGCAGTGACGGTACTGGGGATTCACCCCTCCACTTT	CASSDGTGDSPLHF
TRBV18	TRBJ2-7	.	.	TGTGCCAGCTCACCTGTGGTCAGTAACAATTACGAGCAGTACTTC	CASSPVVSNNYEQYF
TRBV4-3	TRBJ1-4	.	.	TGCGCCAGCAGCCAAGTATTTCGCTCGACAGCAAGTTGGACTAATGAAAAACTGTTTTTT	CASSQVFRSTASWTNEKLFF
TRBV5-5	TRBJ1-6	.	.	TGTGCCAGCAGCCAGGGGATCAGCTCCTATAATTCACCCCTCCACTTT	CASSQGISSYNSPLHF
TRBV5-4	TRBJ2-2	.	.	TGTGCCAGCAGCTTGCGGGCCTCGAGGGGCGCCGGGGAGCTGTTTTTT	CASSLRASRGAGELFF
TRBV25-1	TRBJ1-1	once	.	TGTGCCAGCAGTGCCGGGGGAGGGAACACTGAAGCTTTCTTT	CASSAGGGNTEAFF
TRBV30	TRBJ1-1	.	TRBD1	TGTGCCTGGAGCACCGGGACAGGGGGCTCTGAAGCTTTCTTT	CAWSTGTGGSEAFF
TRBV7-2	TRBJ2-4	.	TRBD2	TGTGCCAGCAGTCCGGGACTAGCGGGGGACATTCAGTACTTC	CASSPGLAGDIQYF
TRBV11-3	TRBJ2-7	.	.	TGTGCCAGCAGCTTAGTACGGGGGACCAACGAGCAGTACTTC	CASSLVRGTNEQYF
TRBV28	TRBJ1-5	.	.	TGTGCCAGCACGTCCCTCAATCAGCCCCAGCATTTT	CASTSLNQPQHF
TRBV10-3	TRBJ2-1	.	TRBD2	TGTGCCATCAGCCGTTGGACTAGGCCGCCATACTCCTACAATGAGCAGTTCTTC	CAISRWTRPPYSYNEQFF
TRBV7-6	TRBJ2-3	.	.	TGTGCCAGCAGCCTAACCGGAAGGCGGAGCACAGATACGCAGTATTTT	CASSLTGRRSTDTQYF
TRBV6-4	TRBJ2-2	.	.	TGTGCCAGCAGTTCTACAGGGTTGAACACCGGGGAGCTGTTTTTT	CASSSTGLNTGELFF
TRBV15	TRBJ2-1	.	TRBD2	TGTGCCACCAGCAGAAACAAAGTTGGGAGCGGGAGGGCCGATGAGCAGTTCTTC	CATSRNKVGSGRADEQFF
TRBV7-9	TRBJ2-3	once	.	TGTGCCAGCAGCTTAGAGGGTAGATCAGATACGCAGTATTTT	CASSLEGRSDTQYF
TRBV6-1	TRBJ2-3	once	.	TGTGCCAGCAGTGAAATAGGGACAGATACGCAGTATTTT	CASSEIGTDTQYF
TRBV5-1	TRBJ2-7	once	.	TGCGCCAGCAGCTTGGTTGGTTTGGTGCGCTCCTACGAGCAGTACTTC	CASSLVGLVRSYEQYF
TRBV7-2	TRBJ1-3	.	.	TGTGCCAGCACCCTCAACAGGGCTGGAAACACCATATATTTT	CASTLNRAGNTIYF
TRBV30	TRBJ2-1	.	TRBD2	TGTGCCTGGACTAGCGGGGGGCTTGGGAATGAGCAGTTCTTC	CAWTSGGLGNEQFF
TRBV5-1	TRBJ1-2	.	.	TGCGCCAGCAGGGTACAAGGGGGAGCCGCCGTATATGGCTACACCTTC	CASRVQGGAAVYGYTF
TRBV19	TRBJ1-2	.	.	TGTGCCAGTAGCCCCGGTCGGGGGTATGGCTACACCTTC	CASSPGRGYGYTF